The 20 T cell receptor beta chains below come from one sample, sequenced in a study of cytomegalovirus exposure and HLA in healthy donors. The data were produced by immunoSEQ multiplex PCR, yet TCRdb's version contains in-frame clones alone and is incomplete. The sample has 170,000 or so clones, roughly four fifths seen once. Sequencing was done on a sample of PBMCs. These receptors were taken from a woman younger than 30 in good health and CMV-seropositive.

The rearrangement joins TRBV7-3 to TRBJ1-1; 9 nucleotides agree with TRBD1. V shed 5 bases and J 4 bases; nucleotides not matched to a gene: 8. CDR1 SGHTA and CDR2 FQGTGA come from the germline V gene. The CDR3 contains 15 residues. Written as DNA, the CDR3 is TGTGCCAGCAGCCAACAGGGGGCGGGAAGCACTGAAGCTTTCTTT. It yields the protein CASSQQGAGSTEAFF.

This chain uses TRBV11-3 with TRBJ2-3; possibly TRBD2 for D (5 bases). CDR3 size: 14 residues. Trimming removed 1 base from V and 5 bases from J, with 10 bases in between. CDR1 and CDR2 from the germline V gene are SGHNT and YENEEA. CDR3 sequence reads: CASSLGRGGDTQYF. CDR3 coding DNA: TGTGCCAGCAGCTTAGGACGGGGTGGAGATACGCAGTATTTT.

The chain couples TRBV18 to TRBJ1-5; D is possibly TRBD1 (5 bases). The CDR3 is 15 residues long. Per germline, CDR1 KGHSH and CDR2 LQKENI. V lost 6 bases and J lost 2, with 14 bases in between. The CDR3 loop is CASSTQGGGNQPQHF. The CDR3 DNA sequence: TGTGCCAGCTCTACCCAGGGCGGGGGCAATCAGCCCCAGCATTTT.

This chain links TRBV6-5 with TRBJ2-7; a weak D match, TRBD2 (5 bases). This CDR3 has 14 residues. V dropped 4 bases and J dropped 6 bases, with 16 bases sitting between them. Germline values: CDR1 MNHEY, CDR2 SVGAGI. The DNA of the CDR3 is TGTGCCAGCAGTTCCCGGACTCCAGCCCCCGAGCAGTACTTC. Translation gives CASSSRTPAPEQYF.

The V gene is TRBV2, the J gene TRBJ1-2; D gene ambiguous. This CDR3 region has 12 residues. Germline assignment: CDR1 SNHLY and CDR2 FYNNEI. V gave up 4 bases and J gave up 6 bases, with 9 bases separating them. Here the CDR3 DNA reads TGTGCCAGCAGTGTAACGGGGAATGGCTACACCTTC. Its protein is CASSVTGNGYTF.

The rearrangement joins TRBV7-7 to TRBJ2-2; D might be TRBD2 (7 bases). CDR1 is SSHAT and CDR2 is FNYEAQ in the germline V gene (reference sequence). The CDR3 contains 16 residues. The V gene lost 1 base and the J gene lost 0 bases, with 9 bases spanning the gap. The CDR3 reads CASSLEGGTNTGELFF. CDR3 DNA: TGTGCCAGCAGCTTAGAGGGGGGGACGAACACCGGGGAGCTGTTTTTT.

V usage is TRBV2 and J usage is TRBJ2-3; the match to TRBD2 covers 11 bases. Germline CDR1 is SNHLY and CDR2 is FYNNEI. The trim removed 5 bases at V and 5 bases at J, leaving 3 bases unmatched. CDR3 length equals 14 residues. The CDR3 DNA is TGTGCCAGCAGTCCCGGGACTAGCGGAGATACGCAGTATTTT. Its translation: CASSPGTSGDTQYF.

This chain links TRBV21-1 with TRBJ1-5; the table's D call of TRBD1 was not tested on the DNA. TRBV21-1 is deemed a pseudogene. This CDR3 has 15 residues. The DNA of the CDR3 is TGTGCCAGCAGCAAAGGCCAGGGGAGCAATCAGCCCCAGCATTTT. This translates into CASSKGQGSNQPQHF.

There are a few counts of this clone. The V gene is TRBV4-2, the J gene TRBJ2-6, with a weak D call TRBD1 (6 bases). Germline V gene lookup returns CDR1 LGHNA and CDR2 YNFKEQ. V was pared by 6 bases and J by 4 bases, with 13 bases between. CDR3 length: 15 amino acids. CDR3 coding DNA: TGTGCCAGCAGGAATACAGGGACAGGGGCCAACGTCCTGACTTTC. Translation gives CASRNTGTGANVLTF.

This clone has a handful of counts. The chain has TRBV28 and TRBJ1-1; the D is unclear. Germline values: CDR1 MDHEN, CDR2 SYDVKM. CDR3 size: 9 residues. Trimming pared 10 bases from V and 11 bases from J, leaving 11 bases between. The CDR3 region has the DNA TGTGCCACCACACCCGGGGCTTTCTTT. It specifies CATTPGAFF.

The rearrangement uses TRBV7-2 and TRBJ1-2, with TRBD1 as a possible D gene (5 bases). Per the germline V gene, CDR1 is SGHTA and CDR2 is FQGNSA. The V and J ends lost 7 bases and 5 bases respectively, with 17 bases between them. The CDR3 is made up of 14 amino acids. The CDR3 DNA sequence: TGTGCCAGCACCCCAAGGGGCGGGAGTTATGGCTACACCTTC. This translates into CASTPRGGSYGYTF.

The chain links TRBV5-6 to TRBJ1-2; 9 nucleotides line up with TRBD1. Germline CDR1 SGHDT, CDR2 YYEEEE. The CDR3 has 13 residues. J was trimmed by 7 bases and V by 3 bases; bases with no gene match: 4. CDR3 region: CASSWDRAAGYTF. CDR3 bases: TGTGCCAGCAGCTGGGACAGGGCGGCTGGCTACACCTTC.

The gene calls are TRBV11-2 and TRBJ1-2, with 7 bases fitting TRBD1. The J segment lost 3 bases and the V segment lost 4 bases, leaving 2 bases of the junction unmatched. Germline values: CDR1 SGHAT, CDR2 FQNNGV. CDR3 length equals 13 residues. This chain's CDR3 is CASSSTGDYGYTF. In DNA, the CDR3 is TGTGCCAGCAGCTCAACAGGGGACTATGGCTACACCTTC. The full variable domain, completed using reference TRBV11-2 and TRBJ1-2, is EAGVAQSPRYKIIEKRQSVAFWCNPISGHATLYWYQQILGQGPKLLIQFQNNGVVDDSQLPKDRFSAERLKGVDSTLKIQPAKLEDSAVYLCASSSTGDYGYTFGSGTRLTVV.

This chain connects TRBV6-1 to TRBJ2-7, with D maybe TRBD1 (7 bases). Trimming removed 10 bases from V and 3 bases from J, with 16 bases in between. The CDR3 covers 13 residues. CDR1 is MNHNS, CDR2 SASEGT, per germline. In nucleotides, the CDR3 is TGTGCCACCCGGAGCAGGGGGGACTACGAGCAGTACTTC. It translates to CATRSRGDYEQYF.

The chain recombines TRBV5-4 with TRBJ1-1; 8 bases line up with TRBD1. Germline V gene lookup returns CDR1 SGHNT and CDR2 YYREEE (reference sequence). The junction had 10 bases not matched to a gene; V was cut back by 4 bases and J by 5 bases. This CDR3 is 15 amino acids long. The CDR3 DNA is TGTGCCAGCAGCGCCGCAGAGACAGGGGTGACTGAAGCTTTCTTT. Its translation: CASSAAETGVTEAFF. Complete variable domain (other parts from reference TRBV5-4 and TRBJ1-1): ETGVTQSPTHLIKTRGQQVTLRCSSQSGHNTVSWYQQALGQGPQFIFQYYREEENGRGNFPPRFSGLQFPNYSSELNVNALELDDSALYLCASSAAETGVTEAFFGQGTRLTVV.

The chain recombines TRBV4-2 with TRBJ2-2; 8 bases line up with TRBD1. The length of the CDR3 is 16 residues. V shed 0 bases and J 7 bases; nucleotides not matched to a gene: 7. Germline V lookup: CDR1 LGHNA, CDR2 YNFKEQ. The CDR3 loop reads CASSQESQGAGGELFF. The DNA for the CDR3 is TGTGCCAGCAGCCAAGAGTCCCAGGGGGCCGGCGGGGAGCTGTTTTTT.

This chain connects TRBV19 to TRBJ1-2, with a tentative D call TRBD1 (6 bases). CDR3 length: 13 residues. The V end lost 7 bases, the J end lost 4 bases, and 13 bases lay between the germline ends. Germline values: CDR1 LNHDA, CDR2 SQIVND (reference sequence). CDR3 loop: CASTNQGRYGYTF. For the CDR3, the DNA is TGTGCCAGTACTAATCAGGGGCGCTATGGCTACACCTTC. Filled out from reference TRBV19 and TRBJ1-2, the complete variable domain reads DGGITQSPKYLFRKEGQNVTLSCEQNLNHDAMYWYRQDPGQGLRLIYYSQIVNDFQKGDIAEGYSVSREKKESFPLTVTSAQKNPTAFYLCASTNQGRYGYTFGSGTRLTVV.

This rearrangement joins TRBV10-3 to TRBJ2-1; D perhaps matches TRBD2 (7 bases). Germline V lookup: CDR1 ENHRY, CDR2 SYGVKD. Trimming stripped 0 bases from V and 13 bases from J, with 13 bases between. This CDR3 comprises 13 residues. CDR3 DNA sequence: TGTGCCATCAGTGAGTCGGTGGGGGGGCCCCAGTTCTTC. Its translation is CAISESVGGPQFF.

Points on this clone: Other nucleotide sequences from this sample produce the same CDR3. This chain connects TRBV11-2 to TRBJ2-1; a weak D match, TRBD1 (7 bases). CDR3 length: 16 amino acids. V gave up 2 bases and J gave up 0 bases, with 11 bases separating them. Germline V gives CDR1 SGHAT, CDR2 FQNNGV. The CDR3 loop reads CASSLRGDSSYNEQFF. CDR3 sequence (DNA): TGTGCCAGCAGCTTAAGGGGGGACAGCTCCTACAATGAGCAGTTCTTC.

The J gene is TRBJ2-5, the V gene TRBV9, with D possibly TRBD2 on 5 matching bases. Germline V gene lookup returns CDR1 SGDLS and CDR2 YYNGEE. The CDR3 has 13 amino acids. V shed 2 bases and J shed 4 bases, with 9 bases lying between them. The CDR3 DNA is TGTGCCAGCAGCGTGCGGGTGGGAGAGACCCAGTACTTC. This gives the protein CASSVRVGETQYF.